These T cell receptor beta chains were read from a single sample in a study of spatial heterogeneity in lung cancer. TCRdb used MiXCR to reprocess the 5' RACE reads, holding one entry per CDR3 protein. The sample records under 85,000 distinct CDR3 sequences, 7.5% to 9.5% being singletons. The sample here was PBMCs, taken at surgery. The origin of the receptors is a male donor with early-stage non-small cell lung cancer. The CDR3 runs from the conserved cysteine through the conserved F or W. The order of the fields is clone size, D gene, J gene, V gene, CDR3 protein, CDR3 DNA. A D gene is named only where the DNA matches it firmly. A row's size may be missing; if present it is once, few, many or a size class.

size: NA; D: NA; J: TRBJ2-5; V: TRBV29-1; CDR3: CSVEAIVGKETQYF; DNA: TGCAGCGTTGAAGCAATTGTAGGAAAAGAGACCCAGTACTTC
size: many; D: NA; J: TRBJ2-5; V: TRBV29-1; CDR3: CSAERETQYF; DNA: TGCAGCGCTGAGAGAGAGACCCAGTACTTC
size: few; D: TRBD1; J: TRBJ1-2; V: TRBV5-4; CDR3: CASSRDRGNGYTF; DNA: TGTGCCAGCAGCAGAGACAGGGGAAATGGCTACACCTTC
size: NA; D: NA; J: TRBJ2-5; V: TRBV4-2; CDR3: CASSQKGGVQETQYF; DNA: TGTGCCAGCAGCCAAAAGGGGGGAGTCCAAGAGACCCAGTACTTC
size: few; D: NA; J: TRBJ2-5; V: TRBV2; CDR3: CASGPVGGQETQYF; DNA: TGTGCCAGCGGACCGGTCGGGGGCCAAGAGACCCAGTACTTC
size: NA; D: TRBD2; J: TRBJ2-3; V: TRBV6-1; CDR3: CASGTSGSADTQYF; DNA: TGTGCCAGCGGGACTAGCGGGAGTGCAGATACGCAGTATTTT
size: many; D: NA; J: TRBJ2-3; V: TRBV29-1; CDR3: CSVVPPADTQYF; DNA: TGCAGCGTTGTTCCCCCAGCAGATACGCAGTATTTT
size: few; D: NA; J: TRBJ2-4; V: TRBV20-1; CDR3: CSARADTAKNIQYF; DNA: TGCAGTGCTAGGGCCGACACAGCCAAAAACATTCAGTACTTC
size: few; D: NA; J: TRBJ2-3; V: TRBV28; CDR3: CASSLRRAWDSYTDTQYF; DNA: TGTGCCAGCAGCCTCCGGAGGGCATGGGACAGCTACACAGATACGCAGTATTTT
size: NA; D: TRBD2; J: TRBJ2-2; V: TRBV7-9; CDR3: CATHLAGAGELFF; DNA: TGTGCCACCCACCTAGCGGGAGCCGGGGAGCTGTTTTTT
size: few; D: TRBD1; J: TRBJ1-4; V: TRBV11-2; CDR3: CASSLTGGNEKLFF; DNA: TGTGCCAGCAGCTTAACAGGGGGTAATGAAAAACTGTTTTTT
size: many; D: NA; J: TRBJ1-1; V: TRBV28; CDR3: CASSAFSEGDTEAFF; DNA: TGTGCCAGCAGTGCGTTCAGCGAGGGGGACACTGAAGCTTTCTTT
size: few; D: NA; J: TRBJ1-2; V: TRBV12-3/TRBV12-4; CDR3: CASSLQEGVGGYTF; DNA: TGTGCCAGCAGTTTACAGGAAGGAGTCGGTGGCTACACCTTC
size: many; D: NA; J: TRBJ2-7; V: TRBV5-1; CDR3: CASSLDGGSFYEQYF; DNA: TGCGCCAGCAGCTTGGATGGGGGTAGCTTCTACGAGCAGTACTTC
size: NA; D: NA; J: TRBJ2-1; V: TRBV5-1; CDR3: CASSPLQVGSYNEQFF; DNA: TGCGCCAGCAGCCCACTACAGGTGGGGTCCTACAATGAGCAGTTCTTC
size: many; D: TRBD1; J: TRBJ1-2; V: TRBV29-1; CDR3: CSADRDVTGYTF; DNA: TGCAGCGCGGACAGGGATGTGACGGGCTACACCTTC
size: many; D: NA; J: TRBJ1-4; V: TRBV4-2; CDR3: CASSSQRMEGELFF; DNA: TGTGCCAGCTCATCTCAGAGAATGGAGGGGGAACTGTTTTTT
size: few; D: TRBD2; J: TRBJ2-5; V: TRBV4-3; CDR3: CASSPRWSGSRETQYF; DNA: TGCGCCAGCAGCCCCCGTTGGAGCGGGAGCAGGGAGACCCAGTACTTC
size: few; D: NA; J: TRBJ2-5; V: TRBV3-1; CDR3: CASSSERVTKETQYF; DNA: TGTGCCAGCAGCTCAGAAAGGGTGACTAAAGAGACCCAGTACTTC
size: many; D: NA; J: TRBJ2-1; V: TRBV5-1; CDR3: CASSLLSSYNEQFF; DNA: TGTGCCAGTAGCCTTCTAAGCTCCTACAATGAGCAGTTCTTC
size: NA; D: TRBD2; J: TRBJ2-3; V: TRBV27; CDR3: CASSSPSGTEDTQYF; DNA: TGTGCCAGCAGTAGCCCTAGCGGGACGGAAGATACGCAGTATTTT
size: many; D: TRBD2; J: TRBJ2-7; V: TRBV29-1; CDR3: CSVGVAGFSYEQYF; DNA: TGCAGCGTTGGAGTAGCGGGATTCTCCTACGAGCAGTACTTC